This entry concerns a single T cell receptor (beta chain). Antigen specificity is unknown. The time point is: peripheral blood 6 weeks after treatment start. The cohort comprised individuals with locally advanced or metastatic urothelial carcinoma. Samples spanned pretreatment and treatment, with 1 to 8 time points per patient. This CDR3 region has 15 residues. CDR1 is KGHSH and CDR2 is LQKENI in the germline V gene. V lost 1 base and J lost 4; bases outside the gene matches: 3. The data belong to a study of PD-L1 blockade in urothelial cancer. Study-wide findings and caveats: For durable-benefit patients, tumor-associated blood clones expanded more at 3 weeks.

The data were produced by immunoSEQ multiplex PCR, yet TCRdb's version contains in-frame clones alone and is incomplete. The data contain roughly 120,000 clones, roughly 91% of them singletons. The clonotype originates from a man in his sixties with urothelial cancer. The V call is TRBV18, the J call TRBJ1-4; 7 bases are shared with TRBD1. The sample here was PBMCs, taken around atezolizumab (anti-PD-L1) treatment. The chain's CDR3 is CASSPRDSFNEKLFF. The CDR3 nucleotides are TGTGCCAGCTCACCACGGGACAGCTTTAATGAAAAACTGTTTTTT.